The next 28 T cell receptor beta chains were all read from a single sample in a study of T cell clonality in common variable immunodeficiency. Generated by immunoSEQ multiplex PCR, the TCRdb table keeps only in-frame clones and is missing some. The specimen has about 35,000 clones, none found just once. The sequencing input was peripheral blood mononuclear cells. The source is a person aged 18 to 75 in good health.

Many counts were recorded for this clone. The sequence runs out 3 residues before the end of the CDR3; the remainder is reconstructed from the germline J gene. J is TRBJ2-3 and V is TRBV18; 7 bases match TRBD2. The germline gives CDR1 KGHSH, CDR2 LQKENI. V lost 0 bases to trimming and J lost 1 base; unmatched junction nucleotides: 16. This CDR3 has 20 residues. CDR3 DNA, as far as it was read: TGTGCCAGCTCACCACCTGCGAATCGGGGAGGGCCCGACCGCACAGATACG. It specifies CASSPPANRGGPDRTDT. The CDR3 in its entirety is CASSPPANRGGPDRTDTQYF.

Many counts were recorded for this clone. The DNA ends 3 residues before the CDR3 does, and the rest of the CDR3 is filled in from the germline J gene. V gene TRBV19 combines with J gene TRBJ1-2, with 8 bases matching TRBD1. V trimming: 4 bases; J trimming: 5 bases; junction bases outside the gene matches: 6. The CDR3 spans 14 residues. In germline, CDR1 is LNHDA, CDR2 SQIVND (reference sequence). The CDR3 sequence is CASSRPGGSYGYTF. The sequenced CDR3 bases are TGTGCCAGTAGTAGGCCAGGGGGCTCTTATGGC.

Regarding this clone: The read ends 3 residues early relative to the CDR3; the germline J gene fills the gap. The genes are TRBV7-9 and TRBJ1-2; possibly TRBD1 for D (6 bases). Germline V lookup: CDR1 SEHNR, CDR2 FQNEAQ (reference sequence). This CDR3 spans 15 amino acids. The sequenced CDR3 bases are TGTGCCAGCAGCTTACAGGGGACTAGCGTTAATGAC. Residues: CASSLQGTSVND. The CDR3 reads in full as CASSLQGTSVNDYTF.

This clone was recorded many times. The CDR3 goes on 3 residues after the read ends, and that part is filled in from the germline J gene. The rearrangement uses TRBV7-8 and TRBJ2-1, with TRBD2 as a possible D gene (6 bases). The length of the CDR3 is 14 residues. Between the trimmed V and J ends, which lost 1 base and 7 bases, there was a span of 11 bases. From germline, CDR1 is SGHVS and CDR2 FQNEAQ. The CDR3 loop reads CASSLVQRGNEQFF. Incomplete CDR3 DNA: TGTGCCAGCAGCTTAGTTCAACGGGGGAATGAG.

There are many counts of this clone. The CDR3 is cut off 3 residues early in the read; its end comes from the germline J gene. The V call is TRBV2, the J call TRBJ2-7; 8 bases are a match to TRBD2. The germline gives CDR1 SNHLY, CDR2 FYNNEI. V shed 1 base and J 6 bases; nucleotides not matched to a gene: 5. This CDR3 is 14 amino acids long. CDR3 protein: CASSEEGLVGEQYF. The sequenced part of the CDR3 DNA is TGTGCCAGCAGTGAAGAGGGACTAGTCGGCGAG.

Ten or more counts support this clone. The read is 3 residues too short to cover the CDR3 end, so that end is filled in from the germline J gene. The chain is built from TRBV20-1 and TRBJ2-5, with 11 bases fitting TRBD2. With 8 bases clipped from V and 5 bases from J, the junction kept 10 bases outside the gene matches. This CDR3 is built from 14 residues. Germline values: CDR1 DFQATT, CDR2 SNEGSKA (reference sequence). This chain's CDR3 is CSSVAGGTGETQYF. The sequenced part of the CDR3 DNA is TGCAGTTCAGTAGCGGGAGGGACCGGGGAGACC.

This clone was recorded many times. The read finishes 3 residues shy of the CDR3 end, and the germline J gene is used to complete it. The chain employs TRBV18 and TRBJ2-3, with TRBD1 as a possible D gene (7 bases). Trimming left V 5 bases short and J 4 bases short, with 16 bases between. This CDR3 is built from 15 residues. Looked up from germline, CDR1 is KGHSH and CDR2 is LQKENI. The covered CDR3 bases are TGTGCCAGCTCAGTCCAGGGGGGCCTTTCAGATACG. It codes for CASSVQGGLSDT. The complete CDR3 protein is CASSVQGGLSDTQYF.

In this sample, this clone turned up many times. The part of the CDR3 DNA that was read is TGCAGTGCTAGAGAGGGAGCGGGAGGAACAGATACG. This translates into CSAREGAGGTDT. The entire CDR3 reads CSAREGAGGTDTQYF. This chain uses TRBV20-1 with TRBJ2-3, with TRBD2 identical over 9 bases. The read ends 3 residues shy of where the CDR3 ends; the end is completed using the germline J gene. V was clipped by 0 bases and J by 3 bases; unmatched bases: 4. The CDR3 is made up of 15 amino acids. The V gene's germline CDR1 is DFQATT and CDR2 SNEGSKA (reference sequence).

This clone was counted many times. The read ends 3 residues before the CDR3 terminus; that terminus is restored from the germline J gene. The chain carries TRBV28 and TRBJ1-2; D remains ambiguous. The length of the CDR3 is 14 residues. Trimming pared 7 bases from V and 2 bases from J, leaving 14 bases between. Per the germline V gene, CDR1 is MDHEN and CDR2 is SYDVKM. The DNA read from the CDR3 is TGTGCCAGCACCATTGAACGGGGAAACTATGGC. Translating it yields CASTIERGNYG. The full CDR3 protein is CASTIERGNYGYTF.

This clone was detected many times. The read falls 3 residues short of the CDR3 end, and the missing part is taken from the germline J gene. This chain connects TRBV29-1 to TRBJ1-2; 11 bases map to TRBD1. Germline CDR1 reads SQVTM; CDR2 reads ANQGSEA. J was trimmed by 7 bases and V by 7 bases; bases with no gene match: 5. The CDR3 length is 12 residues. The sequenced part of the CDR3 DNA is TGCAGCGGTGGACAGGGGGCGGTTGGC. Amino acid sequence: CSGGQGAVG. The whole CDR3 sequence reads CSGGQGAVGYTF.

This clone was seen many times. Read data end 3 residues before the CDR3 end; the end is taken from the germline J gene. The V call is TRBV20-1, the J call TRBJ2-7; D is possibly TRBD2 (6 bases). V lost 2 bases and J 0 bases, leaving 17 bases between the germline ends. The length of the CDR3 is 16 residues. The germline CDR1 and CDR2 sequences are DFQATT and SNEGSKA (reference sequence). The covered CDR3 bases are TGCAGTGCTAGAACCCACGGACTACAGAGCTCCTACGAG. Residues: CSARTHGLQSSYE. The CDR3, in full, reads CSARTHGLQSSYEQYF.

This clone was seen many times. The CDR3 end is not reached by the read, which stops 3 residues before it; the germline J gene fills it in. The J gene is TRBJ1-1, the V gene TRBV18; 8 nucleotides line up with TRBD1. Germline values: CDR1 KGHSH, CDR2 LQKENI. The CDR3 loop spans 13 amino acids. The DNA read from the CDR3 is TGTGCCAGCTCTCCCGACAGGGGAGGAGAA. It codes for CASSPDRGGE. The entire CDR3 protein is CASSPDRGGEAFF.

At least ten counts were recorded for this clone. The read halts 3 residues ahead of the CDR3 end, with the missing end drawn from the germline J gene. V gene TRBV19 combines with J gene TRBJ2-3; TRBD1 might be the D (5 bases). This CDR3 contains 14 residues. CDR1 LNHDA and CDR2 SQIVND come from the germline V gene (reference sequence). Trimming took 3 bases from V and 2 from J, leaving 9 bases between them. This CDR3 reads CASSIQGPTDTQYF. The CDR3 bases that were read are TGTGCCAGTAGTATTCAGGGTCCCACAGATACG. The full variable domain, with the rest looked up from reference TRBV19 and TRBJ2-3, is DGGITQSPKYLFRKEGQNVTLSCEQNLNHDAMYWYRQDPGQGLRLIYYSQIVNDFQKGDIAEGYSVSREKKESFPLTVTSAQKNPTAFYLCASSIQGPTDTQYFGPGTRLTVL.

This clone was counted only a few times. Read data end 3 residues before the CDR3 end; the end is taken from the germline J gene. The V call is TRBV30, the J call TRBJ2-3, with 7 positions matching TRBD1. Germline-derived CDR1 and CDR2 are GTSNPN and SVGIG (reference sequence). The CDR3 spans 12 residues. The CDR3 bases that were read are TGTGCCTGGGACAGGGTCCAAGAGACG. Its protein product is CAWDRVQET. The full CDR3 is CAWDRVQETQYF.

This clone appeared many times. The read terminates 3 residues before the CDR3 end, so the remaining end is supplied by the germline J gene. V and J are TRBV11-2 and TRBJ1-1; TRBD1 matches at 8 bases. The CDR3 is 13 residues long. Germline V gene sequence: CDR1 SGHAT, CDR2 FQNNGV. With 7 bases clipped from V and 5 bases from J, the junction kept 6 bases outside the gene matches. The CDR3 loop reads CASINQGATEAFF. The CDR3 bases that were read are TGTGCCAGCATTAACCAGGGGGCAACTGAA.

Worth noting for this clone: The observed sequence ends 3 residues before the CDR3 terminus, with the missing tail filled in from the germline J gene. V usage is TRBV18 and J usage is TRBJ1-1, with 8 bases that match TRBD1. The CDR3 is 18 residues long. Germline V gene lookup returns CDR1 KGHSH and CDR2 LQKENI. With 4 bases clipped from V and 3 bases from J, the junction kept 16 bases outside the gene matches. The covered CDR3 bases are TGTGCCAGCTCACAGATACCGGGACAGGTTTCCAGGGACACTGAA. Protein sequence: CASSQIPGQVSRDTE. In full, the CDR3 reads CASSQIPGQVSRDTEAFF. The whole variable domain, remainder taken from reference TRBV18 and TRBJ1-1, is NAGVMQNPRHLVRRRGQEARLRCSPMKGHSHVYWYRQLPEEGLKFMVYLQKENIIDESGMPKERFSAEFPKEGPSILRIQQVVRGDSAAYFCASSQIPGQVSRDTEAFFGQGTRLTVV.

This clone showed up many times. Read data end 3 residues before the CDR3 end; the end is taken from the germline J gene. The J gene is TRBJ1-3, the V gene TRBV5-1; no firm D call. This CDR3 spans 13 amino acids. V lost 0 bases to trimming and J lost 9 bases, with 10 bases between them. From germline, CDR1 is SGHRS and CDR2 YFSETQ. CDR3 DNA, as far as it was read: TGCGCCAGCAGCTTGGTGGGCTTGAGCACC. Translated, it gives CASSLVGLST. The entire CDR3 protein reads CASSLVGLSTIYF.

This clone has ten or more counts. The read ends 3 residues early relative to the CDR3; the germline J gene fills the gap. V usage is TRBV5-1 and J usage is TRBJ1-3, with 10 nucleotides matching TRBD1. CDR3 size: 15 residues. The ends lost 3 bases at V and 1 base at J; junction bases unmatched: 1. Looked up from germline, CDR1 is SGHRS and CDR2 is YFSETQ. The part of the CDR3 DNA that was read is TGCGCCAGCAGCTGGGACAGGGGTTCTGGAAACACC. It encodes CASSWDRGSGNT. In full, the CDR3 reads CASSWDRGSGNTIYF.

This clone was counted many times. The DNA read from the CDR3 is TGCAGTGCTAGAGATGGGAGGGGGCGCATTGAAAAA. Amino acid sequence: CSARDGRGRIEK. The whole CDR3 sequence reads CSARDGRGRIEKLFF. The chain links TRBV20-1 to TRBJ1-4; TRBD1 matches at 7 bases. Read coverage stops 3 residues before the CDR3 terminus; the germline J gene supplies the remainder. CDR3 length: 15 residues. J gave up 7 bases and V 0 bases, and 8 bases lay outside the gene matches. Germline CDR1 reads DFQATT; CDR2 reads SNEGSKA (reference sequence).

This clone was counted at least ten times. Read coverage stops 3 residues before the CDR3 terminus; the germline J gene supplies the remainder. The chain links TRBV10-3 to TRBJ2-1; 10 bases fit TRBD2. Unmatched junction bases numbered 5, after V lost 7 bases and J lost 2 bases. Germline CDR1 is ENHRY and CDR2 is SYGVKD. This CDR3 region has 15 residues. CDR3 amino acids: CAIKASGSAYNEQFF. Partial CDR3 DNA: TGTGCCATCAAGGCTAGCGGGAGCGCCTACAATGAG.

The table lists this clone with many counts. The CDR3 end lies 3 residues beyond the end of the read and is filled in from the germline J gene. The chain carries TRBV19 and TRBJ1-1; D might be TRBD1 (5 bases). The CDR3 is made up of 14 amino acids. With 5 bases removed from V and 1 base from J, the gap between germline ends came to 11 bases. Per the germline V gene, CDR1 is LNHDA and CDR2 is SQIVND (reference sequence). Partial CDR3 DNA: TGTGCCAGTAGTTCCCCCGGGGGGAACACTGAA. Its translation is CASSSPGGNTE. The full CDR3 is CASSSPGGNTEAFF. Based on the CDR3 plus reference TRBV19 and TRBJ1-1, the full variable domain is DGGITQSPKYLFRKEGQNVTLSCEQNLNHDAMYWYRQDPGQGLRLIYYSQIVNDFQKGDIAEGYSVSREKKESFPLTVTSAQKNPTAFYLCASSSPGGNTEAFFGQGTRLTVV.

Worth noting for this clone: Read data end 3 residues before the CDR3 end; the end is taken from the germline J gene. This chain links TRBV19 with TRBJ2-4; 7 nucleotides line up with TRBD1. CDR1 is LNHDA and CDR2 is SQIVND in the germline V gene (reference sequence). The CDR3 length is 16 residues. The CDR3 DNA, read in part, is TGTGCCAGTAGCACTAAACCGTTTGCCAGGGGGAGTGGT. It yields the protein CASSTKPFARGSG. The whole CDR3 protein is CASSTKPFARGSGQYF.

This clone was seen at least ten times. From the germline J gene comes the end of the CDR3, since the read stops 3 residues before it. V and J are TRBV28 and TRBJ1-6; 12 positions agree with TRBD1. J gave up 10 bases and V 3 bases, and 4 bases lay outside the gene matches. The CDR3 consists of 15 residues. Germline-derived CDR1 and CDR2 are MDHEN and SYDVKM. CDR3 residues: CASSLGTGGQSPLHF. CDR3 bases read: TGTGCCAGCAGTTTGGGGACAGGGGGCCAATCACCC.

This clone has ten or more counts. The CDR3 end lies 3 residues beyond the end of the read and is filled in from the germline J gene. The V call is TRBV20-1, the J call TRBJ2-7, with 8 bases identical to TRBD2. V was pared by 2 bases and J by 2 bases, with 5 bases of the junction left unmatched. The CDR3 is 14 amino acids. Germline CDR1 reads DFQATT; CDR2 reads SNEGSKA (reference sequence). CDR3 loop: CSARKAGEPYEQYF. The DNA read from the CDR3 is TGCAGTGCTAGAAAAGCGGGAGAACCCTACGAG.

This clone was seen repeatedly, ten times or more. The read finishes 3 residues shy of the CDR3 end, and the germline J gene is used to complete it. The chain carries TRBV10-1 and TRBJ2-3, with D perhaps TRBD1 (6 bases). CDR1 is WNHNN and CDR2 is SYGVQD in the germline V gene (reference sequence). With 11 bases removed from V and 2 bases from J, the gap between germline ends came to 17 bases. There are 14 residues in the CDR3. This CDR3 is CALRRTGITDTQYF. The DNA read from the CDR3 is TGCGCCCTCCGACGCACAGGGATCACAGATACG.

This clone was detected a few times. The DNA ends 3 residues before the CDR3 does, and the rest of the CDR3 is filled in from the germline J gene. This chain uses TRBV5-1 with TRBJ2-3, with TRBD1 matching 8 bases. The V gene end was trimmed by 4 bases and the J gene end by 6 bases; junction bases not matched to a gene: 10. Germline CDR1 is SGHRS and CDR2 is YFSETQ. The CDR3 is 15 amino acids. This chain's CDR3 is CASSRDRGPSDTQYF. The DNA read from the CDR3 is TGCGCCAGCAGCCGCGACAGGGGCCCATCGGATACG.

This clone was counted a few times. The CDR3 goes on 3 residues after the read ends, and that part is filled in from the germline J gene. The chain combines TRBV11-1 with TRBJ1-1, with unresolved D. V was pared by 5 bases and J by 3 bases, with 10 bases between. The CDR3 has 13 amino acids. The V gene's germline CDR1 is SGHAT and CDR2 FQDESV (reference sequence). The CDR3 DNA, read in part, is TGTGCCAGCAGCAGGGCCTCGTACACTGAA. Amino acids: CASSRASYTE. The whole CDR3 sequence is CASSRASYTEAFF.

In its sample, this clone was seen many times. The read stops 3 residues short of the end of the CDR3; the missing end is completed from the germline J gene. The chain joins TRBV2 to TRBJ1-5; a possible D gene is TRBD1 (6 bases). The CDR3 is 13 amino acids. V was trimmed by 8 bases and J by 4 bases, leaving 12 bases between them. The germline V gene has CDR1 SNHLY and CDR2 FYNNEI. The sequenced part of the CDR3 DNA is TGTGCCAGCGGGGGGGCAGGGAATCAGCCC. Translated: CASGGAGNQP. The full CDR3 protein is CASGGAGNQPQHF.